A selection of T cell receptor beta chains follows, all from one sample in a study of blood T cell repertoires in COVID-19. Produced via immunoSEQ multiplex PCR; TCRdb's table is partial and in-frame only. The sample shows more than 250,000 clones, roughly 86% of them seen only once. The sample comprised peripheral blood. These receptors all stem from a human donor in a cohort sampled during active COVID-19. CDR3s include the opening cysteine and the closing phenylalanine or tryptophan. The D gene is left open where the match is weak. The size entry is marked missing in some rows and otherwise reads once, few, many or a size class.

.	TRBJ1-2	.	TRBV5-6	CASSLAREGREGYTF	TGTGCCAGCAGCTTGGCCAGGGAGGGACGGGAAGGCTACACCTTC
TRBD1	TRBJ1-2	once	TRBV19	CASSPRTGGSYGYTF	TGTGCCAGTAGTCCCAGGACAGGGGGCAGCTATGGCTACACCTTC
.	TRBJ2-7	.	TRBV10-3	CAISEAGSGAEQYF	TGTGCCATCAGTGAAGCAGGGTCAGGGGCCGAGCAGTACTTC
.	TRBJ2-2	.	TRBV12-3/TRBV12-4	CASSFYGGGELFF	TGTGCCAGCAGTTTCTATGGTGGCGGGGAGCTGTTTTTT
.	TRBJ1-1	.	TRBV4-2	CASGPWGREAFF	TGTGCCAGCGGTCCCTGGGGGCGTGAAGCTTTCTTT
.	TRBJ2-1	once	TRBV4-3	CASSQGRRQGSYNEQFF	TGCGCCAGCAGCCAAGGCAGGAGGCAGGGGTCCTACAATGAGCAGTTCTTC
.	TRBJ2-7	.	TRBV12-5	CASGFRVNYEQYF	TGTGCTAGTGGTTTCAGGGTGAACTACGAGCAGTACTTC
.	TRBJ1-6	.	TRBV27	CASSLSGGENSPLHF	TGTGCCAGCAGTTTATCTGGGGGCGAAAATTCACCCCTCCACTTT
TRBD2	TRBJ2-7	.	TRBV10-3	CAISEGEGFYEQYF	TGTGCCATCAGTGAAGGGGAGGGATTTTACGAGCAGTACTTC
.	TRBJ2-3	once	TRBV28	CASQKTSYIGDTQYF	TGTGCCAGCCAAAAGACATCCTATATCGGAGATACGCAGTATTTT
.	TRBJ1-2	.	TRBV15	CATSPDRIDYGYTF	TGTGCCACCAGCCCGGACAGAATAGACTATGGCTACACCTTC
TRBD2	TRBJ2-7	.	TRBV6-2/TRBV6-3	CASSPTRLAGGREQYF	TGTGCCAGCAGTCCAACCCGACTAGCGGGAGGTCGCGAGCAGTACTTC
.	TRBJ2-4	.	TRBV11-1	CASSRDSGDIQYF	TGTGCCAGCAGCCGGGACTCCGGAGACATTCAGTACTTC
.	TRBJ2-6	once	TRBV5-1	CASSLSGSGANVLTF	TGCGCCAGCAGCTTGTCAGGGTCTGGGGCCAACGTCCTGACTTTC
TRBD2	TRBJ2-1	.	TRBV9	CASSVGLASYNEQFF	TGTGCCAGCAGCGTGGGACTAGCGAGCTACAATGAGCAGTTCTTC